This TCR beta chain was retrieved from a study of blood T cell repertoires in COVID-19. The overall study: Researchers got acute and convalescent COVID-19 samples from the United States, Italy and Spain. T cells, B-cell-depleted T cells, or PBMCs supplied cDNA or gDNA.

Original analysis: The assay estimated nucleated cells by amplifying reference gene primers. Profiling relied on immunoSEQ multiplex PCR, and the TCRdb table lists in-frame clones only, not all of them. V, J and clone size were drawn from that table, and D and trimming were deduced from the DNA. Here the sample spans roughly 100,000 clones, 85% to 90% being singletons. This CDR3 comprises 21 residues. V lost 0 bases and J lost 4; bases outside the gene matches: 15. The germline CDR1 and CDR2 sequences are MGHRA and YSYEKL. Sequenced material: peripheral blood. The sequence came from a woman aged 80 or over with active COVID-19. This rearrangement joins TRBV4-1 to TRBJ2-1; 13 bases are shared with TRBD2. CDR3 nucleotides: TGCGCCAGCAGCCAAGATTGGACTAGCGGGAGCCTCTTGGGGAAATACAATGAGCAGTTCTTC. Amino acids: CASSQDWTSGSLLGKYNEQFF.